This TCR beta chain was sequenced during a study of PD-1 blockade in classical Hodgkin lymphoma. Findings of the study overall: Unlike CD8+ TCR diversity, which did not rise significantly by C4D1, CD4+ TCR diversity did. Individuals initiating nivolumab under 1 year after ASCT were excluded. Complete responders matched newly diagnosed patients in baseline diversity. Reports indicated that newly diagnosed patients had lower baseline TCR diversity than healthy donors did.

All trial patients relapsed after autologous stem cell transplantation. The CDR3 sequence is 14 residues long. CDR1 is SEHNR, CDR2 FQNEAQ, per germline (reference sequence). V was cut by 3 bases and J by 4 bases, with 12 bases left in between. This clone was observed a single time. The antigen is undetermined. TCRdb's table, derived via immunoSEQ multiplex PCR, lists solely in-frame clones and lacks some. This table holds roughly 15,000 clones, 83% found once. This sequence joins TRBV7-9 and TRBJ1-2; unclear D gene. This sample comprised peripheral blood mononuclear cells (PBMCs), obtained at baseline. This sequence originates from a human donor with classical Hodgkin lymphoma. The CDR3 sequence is CASSFNRNFYGYTF. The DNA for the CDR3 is TGTGCCAGCAGCTTTAACAGAAACTTCTATGGCTACACCTTC.